This is a list of T cell receptor beta chains from one sample in a study of blood T cell repertoires in COVID-19. Produced via immunoSEQ multiplex PCR; TCRdb's table is partial and in-frame only. The profile shows about 420,000 clones, about 90% of them singletons. Sample: peripheral blood. The receptors come from a man aged 18 to 30 with COVID-19, enrolled during active disease. CDR3s include the opening cysteine and the closing phenylalanine or tryptophan. D genes are given only for firm matches. Expanded clones are given a class, and other clones once, few, many or no size at all.

TGCGCCAGCAGCCTGAGCGGGGGGGCCTACAATGAGCAGTTCTTC	CASSLSGGAYNEQFF	TRBJ2-1	TRBD2	NA	TRBV4-1
TGTGCCAGCAGTGATTTGGCGGGGGGCCCCTACAATGAGCAGTTCTTC	CASSDLAGGPYNEQFF	TRBJ2-1	TRBD2	NA	TRBV6-4
TGTGCCAGTAGTACCCCATCAGCGGGAGGTAGATACAATGAGCAGTTCTTC	CASSTPSAGGRYNEQFF	TRBJ2-1	TRBD2	NA	TRBV19
TGTGCCTGGACGGGAGTAGAGGGAGGACTCGCGAACACCGGGGAGCTGTTTTTT	CAWTGVEGGLANTGELFF	TRBJ2-2	NA	NA	TRBV30
TGTGCCAGCAGCCGGAGCGGGAGTGGGGAGACCCAGTACTTC	CASSRSGSGETQYF	TRBJ2-5	TRBD2	once	TRBV7-9
TGTGCCAGCAAGTATGGGGGAGGGGCCCGGCAAGAGACCCAGTACTTC	CASKYGGGARQETQYF	TRBJ2-5	TRBD2	NA	TRBV2
TGTGCCAGTAGTAGACCGACAGGTTTTCAGCCCCAGCATTTT	CASSRPTGFQPQHF	TRBJ1-5	NA	NA	TRBV19
TGTGCCAGCAGCTCCGACAGGGCAACCTACAATGAGCAGTTCTTC	CASSSDRATYNEQFF	TRBJ2-1	TRBD1	NA	TRBV7-8
TGTGCCACCAGTGATTTTCCGGGAAACACCATATATTTT	CATSDFPGNTIYF	TRBJ1-3	NA	many	TRBV24-1
TGTGCCAGCTCAGAACTAGGACAGAGCTCTAACTATGGCTACACCTTC	CASSELGQSSNYGYTF	TRBJ1-2	NA	NA	TRBV18
TGTGCCAGCACCCCGGGTCAGATACAAGAGACCCAGTACTTC	CASTPGQIQETQYF	TRBJ2-5	NA	NA	TRBV2
TGTGCCAGCAGCTTTCCGGACACTGAAGCTTTCTTT	CASSFPDTEAFF	TRBJ1-1	NA	NA	TRBV7-9
TGTGCCAGTAGTATAGGAAAAAACAGGGCAAACACCGGGGAGCTGTTTTTT	CASSIGKNRANTGELFF	TRBJ2-2	NA	NA	TRBV19
TGTGCCAGCAGCGCCCGACTAGGTGGTGGAGATACGCAGTATTTT	CASSARLGGGDTQYF	TRBJ2-3	NA	NA	TRBV7-9
TGTGCCAGCTCCACCGGGGTTGTTGACGAGCAGTACTTC	CASSTGVVDEQYF	TRBJ2-7	NA	NA	TRBV18
TGTGCCAGCAGCTTAGGGGTCCGTGGAGAGGAGCAGTTCTTC	CASSLGVRGEEQFF	TRBJ2-1	NA	NA	TRBV11-2
TGTGCCAGCAGCTTCGGGCACCAGGGGGGAGAGACCCAGTACTTC	CASSFGHQGGETQYF	TRBJ2-5	NA	NA	TRBV11-3
TGTGCCAGCAGCCAGACTAGCGGGGGGGTTTCCTACGAGCAGTACTTC	CASSQTSGGVSYEQYF	TRBJ2-7	TRBD2	NA	TRBV3-1/TRBV3-2
TGTGCCAGCAGCTTAGCCGGGACAGGGGACTTTCTATACGAGCAGTACTTC	CASSLAGTGDFLYEQYF	TRBJ2-7	TRBD1	NA	TRBV7-9
TGTGCCAGCAGCCTAGCGGGGGGAGTTTTAAATGAGCAGTTCTTC	CASSLAGGVLNEQFF	TRBJ2-1	TRBD2	NA	TRBV6-5
TGTGCCAGCTCACCCCTCAGGGAAGGCGAGCAGTACTTC	CASSPLREGEQYF	TRBJ2-7	NA	NA	TRBV18
TGTGCCAGCAGCTGGAGACAGGGTTGGACTGAAGCTTTCTTT	CASSWRQGWTEAFF	TRBJ1-1	TRBD1	NA	TRBV5-6
TGTGCCAGCAGTTTATCCCACCATGAGGGACAGACCCTCTATGGCTACACCTTC	CASSLSHHEGQTLYGYTF	TRBJ1-2	TRBD1	NA	TRBV27
TGTGCCAGCAGCGAGACAGGGCACGGGGAGCTGTTTTTT	CASSETGHGELFF	TRBJ2-2	TRBD1	once	TRBV5-4
TGTGCCAGCAGGGCCAGGGCTGGGGCCAACGTCCTGACTTTC	CASRARAGANVLTF	TRBJ2-6	NA	NA	TRBV21-1
TGCAGCGTTCCTACTGGCCCGGGGAACGAGCAGTACTTC	CSVPTGPGNEQYF	TRBJ2-7	NA	NA	TRBV29-1
TGTGCCAGCAGCTCCAACCCAGCGCGGGGCACCGGGGAGCTGTTTTTT	CASSSNPARGTGELFF	TRBJ2-2	NA	NA	TRBV7-9
TGTGCCAGCAGCTTAGTGTCCAGTGAAGCTTTCTTT	CASSLVSSEAFF	TRBJ1-1	NA	NA	TRBV7-9
TGTGCCAGCTCACCTCGGACAGGGGACGTCTACGAGCAGTACTTC	CASSPRTGDVYEQYF	TRBJ2-7	TRBD1	NA	TRBV18
TGTGCCAGCAGCCCTCGGGGTGCCAACGTCCTGACTTTC	CASSPRGANVLTF	TRBJ2-6	NA	NA	TRBV3-1/TRBV3-2
TGTGCCAGCAGTTTTACAGGGGAAAGGCAGTTCTTC	CASSFTGERQFF	TRBJ2-1	TRBD1	NA	TRBV12-3/TRBV12-4
TGTGCCAGCAGCCCGGACAGGGATAACTATGGCTACACCTTC	CASSPDRDNYGYTF	TRBJ1-2	TRBD1	NA	TRBV5-4
TGTGCCAGCAGCTTCGACAGCTACTATGGCTACACCTTC	CASSFDSYYGYTF	TRBJ1-2	NA	NA	TRBV3-1/TRBV3-2
TGTGCCAGTAGTATCCCCGGATCGGGGGCTAACTATGGCTACACCTTC	CASSIPGSGANYGYTF	TRBJ1-2	NA	NA	TRBV19
TGTGCCAGCAGTGGCGGGACAGGGCGAGTCGCAGAGACCCAGTACTTC	CASSGGTGRVAETQYF	TRBJ2-5	TRBD1	NA	TRBV6-1
TGTGCCAGCAGCGCAGGACCTATAACTAGCTCCTACGAGCAGTACTTC	CASSAGPITSSYEQYF	TRBJ2-7	NA	NA	TRBV7-7
TGTGCCAGCAGTGAGACACCCTTTACGCAGTATTTT	CASSETPFTQYF	TRBJ2-3	NA	NA	TRBV2
TGTGCCAGCCCGGGGGGGCGAGATTTCACTGAAGCTTTCTTT	CASPGGRDFTEAFF	TRBJ1-1	NA	NA	TRBV11-3
TGTGCCAGCAGTGGCGGTAGGATTAACAACGAGCAGTACTTC	CASSGGRINNEQYF	TRBJ2-7	NA	once	TRBV25-1
TGTGCCAGCAGCCAAGGAGGGGGGGGAGAGACCCAGTACTTC	CASSQGGGGETQYF	TRBJ2-5	NA	NA	TRBV4-2
TGCGCCAGCAGCCCGGTCGGGGGATCCTACAATGAGCAGTTCTTC	CASSPVGGSYNEQFF	TRBJ2-1	NA	NA	TRBV5-1
TGTGCCAGCAGTCCAACAGGGGTCGGGGAGCTGTTTTTT	CASSPTGVGELFF	TRBJ2-2	TRBD1	NA	TRBV6-6
TGTGCCAGCAGCCTGGCGGGTAGCACAGATACGCAGTATTTT	CASSLAGSTDTQYF	TRBJ2-3	NA	NA	TRBV6-5
TGTGCCAGCTCACCCGCCCCTGCGGGGTACGAGCAGTACTTC	CASSPAPAGYEQYF	TRBJ2-7	NA	NA	TRBV18
TGCGCCAGCAGCTTGGGACATACCCAAGAGACCCAGTACTTC	CASSLGHTQETQYF	TRBJ2-5	NA	NA	TRBV5-1
TGTGCCAGCAGCTTAGGACAGGGGAATAGCAATCAGCCCCAGCATTTT	CASSLGQGNSNQPQHF	TRBJ1-5	TRBD1	few	TRBV11-2
TGTGCCAGCAGCGTGCGCGGGGGCCAGACCCAGTACTTC	CASSVRGGQTQYF	TRBJ2-5	NA	NA	TRBV5-6